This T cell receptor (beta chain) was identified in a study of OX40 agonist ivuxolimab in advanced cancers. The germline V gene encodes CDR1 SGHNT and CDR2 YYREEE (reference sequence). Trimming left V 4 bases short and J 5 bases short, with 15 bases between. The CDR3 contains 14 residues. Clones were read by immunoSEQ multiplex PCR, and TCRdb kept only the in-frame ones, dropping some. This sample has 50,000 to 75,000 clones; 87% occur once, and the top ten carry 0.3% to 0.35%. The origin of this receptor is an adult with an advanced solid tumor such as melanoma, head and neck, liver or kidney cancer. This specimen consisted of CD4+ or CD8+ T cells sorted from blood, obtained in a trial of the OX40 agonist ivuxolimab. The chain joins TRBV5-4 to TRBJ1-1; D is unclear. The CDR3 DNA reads TGTGCCAGCAGCGGCGGACCGATGGGTACTGAAGCTTTCTTT. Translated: CASSGGPMGTEAFF.